The rows below give T cell receptor beta chains drawn from one sample of a study of Ad26.COV2.S vaccination and SARS-CoV-2 variants. Produced via immunoSEQ multiplex PCR; TCRdb's table is partial and in-frame only. There are hundreds of thousands of clones in the sample; around 84% occur only once, and around 3% lies in the top ten. The sample consisted of peripheral blood, taken in a trial of Ad26.COV2.S vaccine versus placebo. The receptors were gathered from a person between 18 and 65 years old who received the Ad26.COV2.S COVID-19 vaccine or a placebo. Both conserved end residues are part of each CDR3. The order of the fields is J gene, D gene, clone size, V gene, CDR3 DNA, CDR3 protein. The D gene is left open where the match is weak. Clone sizes are given selectively: once, few, many, or a class where the clone is expanded.

TRBJ2-6 TRBD2 once TRBV7-2 TGTGCCAGCAGCTTAGGTAGCGGGGCGGTTGGGGCCAACGTCCTGACTTTC CASSLGSGAVGANVLTF
TRBJ1-1 TRBD1 few TRBV30 TGTGCCTGGAGCCGGACAGGGGGCTTTTGGGGCACTGAAGCTTTCTTT CAWSRTGGFWGTEAFF
TRBJ1-6 NA NA TRBV5-8 TGTGCCAGCAGCTTGGGTCTCCACAGGTCCGATTCACCCCTCCACTTT CASSLGLHRSDSPLHF
TRBJ2-3 NA NA TRBV7-4 TGTGCCAGCAGCAGAGGGGCGCGGGTGCGCACAGATACGCAGTATTTT CASSRGARVRTDTQYF
TRBJ1-5 NA few TRBV7-9 TGTGCCAGCAGCTTAGGGGGAACAGGAGGTCAGCCCCAGCATTTT CASSLGGTGGQPQHF
TRBJ1-2 TRBD1 NA TRBV28 TGTGCCAGCAGTTCCCCACCGGGACAGCTCTATGGCTACACCTTC CASSSPPGQLYGYTF
TRBJ2-4 TRBD2 NA TRBV30 TGTGCCTGGAGTAGCCTGGGACTAGCGGGGGGTCTCGGGGCCAAAAACATTCAGTACTTC CAWSSLGLAGGLGAKNIQYF
TRBJ2-7 TRBD2 NA TRBV11-2 TGTGCCAGCAGCGTGCCCCATGGGGCTAGCGGGGCCTACGAGCAGTACTTC CASSVPHGASGAYEQYF
TRBJ1-1 NA NA TRBV28 TGTGCCAGCATTGGTTATCAGCTCACTGAAGCTTTCTTT CASIGYQLTEAFF
TRBJ2-3 NA once TRBV28 TGTGCCAGCATGCTTTCGACAGATACGCAGTATTTT CASMLSTDTQYF
TRBJ1-2 NA NA TRBV7-9 TGTGCCAGCAGCTTAGGTCAGGGAAATCGCTACACCTTC CASSLGQGNRYTF
TRBJ1-1 NA NA TRBV5-1 TGCGCCAGCAGCCCCGCCTGGGGGGGACCTTACCCGACTGAAGCTTTCTTT CASSPAWGGPYPTEAFF
TRBJ1-5 NA NA TRBV6-2/TRBV6-3 TGTGCCAGCAGTTACCCCCAGCTAAAATGGCCAGCACACAATCAGCCCCAGCATTTT CASSYPQLKWPAHNQPQHF
TRBJ1-1 NA NA TRBV4-2 TGTGCCAGCAGCCAAGATGAGGGTGTTGAAGCTTTCTTT CASSQDEGVEAFF